This entry describes one T cell receptor beta chain. V dropped 5 bases and J dropped 0; count of bases not matched to a gene: 4. The CDR3 has 15 residues. Germline CDR1 and CDR2: MRHNA and SNTAGT. Some clones are missing from TCRdb's copy, which holds only in-frame ones; the method was immunoSEQ multiplex PCR. The sample has about 380,000 clones, roughly 94% seen once; the top ten hold approximately 0.018%. The data were obtained in a study of shared T cell receptors in the human thymus. The sequence came from a human donor. Material for sequencing was thymocytes. The chain has TRBV6-4 and TRBJ2-1; 7 bases line up with TRBD2. The CDR3 loop reads CASSRDYISYNEQFF. The CDR3 coding sequence is TGTGCCAGCAGTCGGGACTACATCTCCTACAATGAGCAGTTCTTC.